Below are 16 T cell receptor beta chains sequenced from a single sample in a study of blood T cell repertoires in COVID-19. Sequencing was performed with immunoSEQ multiplex PCR; in TCRdb, only in-frame clones are kept and a portion is missing. Of approximately 500,000 clones listed, approximately 85% are singletons. Input material: peripheral blood. The source is a human donor in a cohort sampled during active COVID-19.

This clone was counted once. CDR3 sequence: CASSVQGSNQPQHF. The CDR3 nucleotides read TGTGCCAGCAGCGTGCAGGGTAGCAATCAGCCCCAGCATTTT. The chain combines TRBV28 with TRBJ1-5; the D gene is possibly TRBD1 (5 bases). Looked up from germline, CDR1 is MDHEN and CDR2 is SYDVKM. This CDR3 has 14 residues. Trimming removed 6 bases from V and 0 bases from J, with 9 bases in between.

The CDR3 reads CASSSSLGFGTGELFF. CDR3 DNA: TGTGCCAGCAGCTCCAGTCTTGGTTTTGGCACCGGGGAGCTGTTTTTT. The J gene is TRBJ2-2, the V gene TRBV7-9; unclear D gene. The ends were cut back, 4 bases at V and 4 bases at J, with 16 bases in the middle. The CDR3 sequence is 16 residues long. CDR1 is SEHNR and CDR2 is FQNEAQ in the germline V gene (reference sequence).

This sequence joins TRBV19 and TRBJ1-1, with D perhaps matching TRBD1 (6 bases). Germline CDR1 reads LNHDA; CDR2 reads SQIVND (reference sequence). CDR3 length: 14 residues. V was cut by 0 bases and J by 4 bases, with 9 bases left in between. The CDR3 DNA reads as TGTGCCAGTAGTATAGACAAACAGGGCACTGAAGCTTTCTTT. This gives the protein CASSIDKQGTEAFF.

J is TRBJ1-2 and V is TRBV3-1 (or the pseudogene TRBV3-2); 9 bases agree with TRBD1. This CDR3 contains 14 residues. With V trimmed by 4 bases and J by 6 bases, 6 bases remained unmatched. Germline values: CDR1 LGHDT, CDR2 YNNKEL (reference sequence). This CDR3 is CASSLTGGFDGYTF. DNA for the CDR3: TGTGCCAGCAGCCTAACAGGGGGCTTCGATGGCTACACCTTC.

The V gene is TRBV7-3, the J gene TRBJ2-1; 13 bases agree with TRBD2. V dropped 5 bases and J dropped 4; count of bases not matched to a gene: 8. The CDR3 is 17 amino acids. CDR1 and CDR2 from the germline V gene are SGHTA and FQGTGA. CDR3 nucleotide sequence: TGTGCCAGCAGCATCACTAGCGGGAGGGCCTCTTACAATGAGCAGTTCTTC. Amino acids: CASSITSGRASYNEQFF.

The V call is TRBV3-1 (or the pseudogene TRBV3-2), the J call TRBJ2-1; 8 nucleotides align to TRBD2. Germline lookup yields CDR1 LGHDT and CDR2 YNNKEL (reference sequence). With 4 bases clipped from V and 1 base from J, the junction kept 9 bases outside the gene matches. The CDR3 length is 17 residues. The chain's CDR3 is CASSPTAGGSSYNEQFF. CDR3 DNA sequence: TGTGCCAGCAGCCCTACGGCGGGAGGATCATCCTACAATGAGCAGTTCTTC.

The J gene is TRBJ2-2, the V gene TRBV12-5, with 11 bases matching TRBD2. The CDR3 loop spans 21 amino acids. Trimming removed 2 bases from V and 0 bases from J; junction bases left unmatched: 14. The germline V gene has CDR1 LGHNT and CDR2 FRNRAP. CDR3 sequence (DNA): TGTGCTAGTGGTTTGCCAACTTTCCCGGGGACTAGCGGCGCGAACACCGGGGAGCTGTTTTTT. Protein: CASGLPTFPGTSGANTGELFF.

This clone was detected only once. This chain joins TRBV6-2 or TRBV6-3 and TRBJ2-1, with 15 bases matching TRBD2. CDR1 is MNHEY and CDR2 is SVGEGT in the germline V gene. V lost 4 bases to trimming and J lost 7 bases; unmatched junction nucleotides: 17. CDR3 size: 20 residues. This CDR3 is CASSSPGRTSGRVKRNEQFF. In DNA form, the CDR3 reads TGTGCCAGCAGTTCTCCCGGAAGGACTAGCGGGAGGGTAAAGCGAAATGAGCAGTTCTTC.

This chain uses TRBV19 with TRBJ2-2; 10 bases are shared with TRBD2. Germline loops: CDR1 LNHDA, CDR2 SQIVND (reference sequence). V lost 4 bases and J lost 5; bases outside the gene matches: 7. The CDR3 runs 16 residues. CDR3 DNA sequence: TGTGCCAGTAGTACCGGACTAGCGGAGGTAACCGGGGAGCTGTTTTTT. Translating it yields CASSTGLAEVTGELFF.

The chain is built from TRBV6-2 or TRBV6-3 and TRBJ1-5; no reliable D call. Trimming removed 0 bases at V and 1 base at J, with 7 bases between. The CDR3 runs to 15 residues. CDR1 MNHEY and CDR2 SVGEGT come from the germline V gene. This CDR3 reads CASSYSGRSNQPQHF. The DNA of the CDR3 is TGTGCCAGCAGTTACTCCGGCAGGAGCAATCAGCCCCAGCATTTT.

The chain links TRBV6-5 to TRBJ2-7; a possible D gene is TRBD1 (5 bases). The CDR3 runs 10 residues. Trimming took 8 bases from V and 5 from J, leaving 7 bases between them. Germline values: CDR1 MNHEY, CDR2 SVGAGI. This CDR3 is CASLGHEQYF. As DNA, the CDR3 is TGTGCCAGCTTGGGGCACGAGCAGTACTTC.

The rearrangement joins TRBV10-1 to TRBJ2-1, with D unresolved. The CDR3 has 16 residues. The V and J ends lost 7 bases and 2 bases respectively, with 18 bases between them. Germline CDR1 is WNHNN and CDR2 is SYGVQD (reference sequence). The CDR3 reads CASTRPYLGPYNEQFF. DNA of the CDR3: TGCGCCAGCACGCGGCCGTACTTAGGCCCCTACAATGAGCAGTTCTTC.

The gene calls are TRBV4-1 and TRBJ2-3, with a tentative D call TRBD2 (5 bases). V was cut by 5 bases and J by 3 bases, with 12 bases left in between. Germline V gene sequence: CDR1 MGHRA, CDR2 YSYEKL. The CDR3 spans 14 residues. CDR3 in amino acids: CASSSGGGTDTQYF. CDR3 nucleotides: TGCGCCAGCAGCTCCGGAGGAGGAACAGATACGCAGTATTTT.

J is TRBJ1-1 and V is TRBV28, with a tentative D call TRBD1 (6 bases). The CDR3 covers 12 residues. Germline V gene sequence: CDR1 MDHEN, CDR2 SYDVKM. V was clipped by 5 bases and J by 4 bases, with 8 bases between them. This CDR3 reads CASSIGGTEAFF. The DNA for the CDR3 is TGTGCCAGCAGTATAGGGGGCACTGAAGCTTTCTTT.

This clone was picked up a small number of times. The chain uses TRBV4-3 and TRBJ1-3; 7 positions agree with TRBD1. The CDR3 length is 16 residues. The germline gives CDR1 LGHNA, CDR2 YSLEER. The V segment lost 2 bases and the J segment 4 bases; nucleotides outside the gene matches: 8. The chain's CDR3 is CASSQLTGTAGNTIYF. CDR3 DNA sequence: TGCGCCAGCAGCCAATTGACTGGGACAGCGGGAAACACCATATATTTT.

The V and J genes are TRBV20-1 and TRBJ1-2; a possible D gene is TRBD1 (5 bases). The CDR3 loop spans 11 amino acids. The germline CDR1 and CDR2 sequences are DFQATT and SNEGSKA (reference sequence). The chain's CDR3 is CTLGTIYGYTF. As DNA, the CDR3 is TGCACCCTGGGGACTATCTATGGCTACACCTTC.